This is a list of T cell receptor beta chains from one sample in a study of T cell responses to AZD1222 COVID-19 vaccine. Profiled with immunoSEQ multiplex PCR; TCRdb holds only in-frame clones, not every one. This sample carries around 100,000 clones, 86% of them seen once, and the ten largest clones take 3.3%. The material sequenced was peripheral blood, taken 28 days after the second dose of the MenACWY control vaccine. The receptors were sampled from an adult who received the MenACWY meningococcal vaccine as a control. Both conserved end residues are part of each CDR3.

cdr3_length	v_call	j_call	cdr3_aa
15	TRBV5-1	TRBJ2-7	CASRLGSYTSYEQYF
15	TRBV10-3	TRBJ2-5	CAISGGGQYQETQYF
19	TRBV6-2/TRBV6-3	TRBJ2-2	CASSYSDRGQPQDTGELFF
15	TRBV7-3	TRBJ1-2	CASSQTGQGAGGYTF
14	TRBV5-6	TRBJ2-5	CASSFGTIQETQYF
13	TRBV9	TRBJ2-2	CATSSQHTGELFF
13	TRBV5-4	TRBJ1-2	CASTKDRGDGYTF
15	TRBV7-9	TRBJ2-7	CASSLTGESGEEQYF
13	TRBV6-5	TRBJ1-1	CASTNRGGAEAFF
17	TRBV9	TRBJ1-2	CASSVDKRSGSNYGYTF
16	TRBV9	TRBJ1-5	CASSETGQGSDQPQHF
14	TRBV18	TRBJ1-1	CASSPNTESTEAFF
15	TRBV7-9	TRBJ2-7	CASSLIGPSSYEQYF
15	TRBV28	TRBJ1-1	CASSLPGPTSFEAFF
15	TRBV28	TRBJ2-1	CASRTSGSSYNEQFF
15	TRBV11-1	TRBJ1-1	CASSLAGQGRPEAFF
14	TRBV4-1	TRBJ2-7	CASSQQPYTYEQYF
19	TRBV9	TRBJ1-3	CASSPTGAGASYSGNTIYF
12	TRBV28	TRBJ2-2	CASRSTAGELFF
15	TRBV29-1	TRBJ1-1	CSVEALGVGNTEAFF
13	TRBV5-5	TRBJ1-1	CASSSRVGGAAFF
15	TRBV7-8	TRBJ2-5	CASSWTRGGRETQYF
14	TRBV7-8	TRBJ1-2	CASSLVGGYYGYTF
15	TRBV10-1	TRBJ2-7	CASSEFAGGTYEQYF
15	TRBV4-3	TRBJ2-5	CASSQDPGPRETQYF
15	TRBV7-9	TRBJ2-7	CASSLPGLAAAEQYF
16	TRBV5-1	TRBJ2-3	CASSLSGRGRLDTQYF
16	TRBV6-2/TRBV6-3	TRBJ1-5	CASSPPLGKGNQPQHF
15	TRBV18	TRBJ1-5	CASSPGGGGNQPQHF
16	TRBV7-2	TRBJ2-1	CASSSGTGLSYNEQFF
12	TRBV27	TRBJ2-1	CASSFSSGGKFF
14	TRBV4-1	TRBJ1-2	CASSPSGTGSRYTF
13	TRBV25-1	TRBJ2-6	CASSVTGANVLTF
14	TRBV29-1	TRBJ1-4	CSVVGVATNEKLFF
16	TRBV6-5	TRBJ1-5	CASSSRTDYSNQPQHF
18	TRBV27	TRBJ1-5	CASRSDARAGFDGQPQHF
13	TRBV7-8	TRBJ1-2	CASSPDSNYGYTF
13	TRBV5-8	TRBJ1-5	CASSLLINQPQHF
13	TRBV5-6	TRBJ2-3	CASSSVLTDTQYF
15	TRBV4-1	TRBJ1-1	CASSQDRGGNTEAFF
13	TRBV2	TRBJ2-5	CASRGTGEETQYF
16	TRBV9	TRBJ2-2	CASSAPGQIPTGELFF
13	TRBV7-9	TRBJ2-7	CASSPTGGYEQYF
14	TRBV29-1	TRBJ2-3	CSVETGGRTDTQYF
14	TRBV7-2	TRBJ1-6	CASSFRQYNSPLHF
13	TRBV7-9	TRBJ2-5	CASSLGLGKTQYF
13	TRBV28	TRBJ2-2	CASSLQGTGELFF